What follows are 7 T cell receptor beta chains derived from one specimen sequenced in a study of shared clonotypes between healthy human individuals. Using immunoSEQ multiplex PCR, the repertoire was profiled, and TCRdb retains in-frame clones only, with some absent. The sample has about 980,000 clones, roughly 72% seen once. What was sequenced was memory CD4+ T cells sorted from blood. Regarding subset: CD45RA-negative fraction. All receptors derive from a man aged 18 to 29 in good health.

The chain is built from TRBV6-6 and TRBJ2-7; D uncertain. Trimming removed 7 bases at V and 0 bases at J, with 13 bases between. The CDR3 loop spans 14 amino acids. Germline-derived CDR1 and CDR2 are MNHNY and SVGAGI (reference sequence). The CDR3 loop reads CASTLLGHSYEQYF. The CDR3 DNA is TGTGCCAGCACCCTACTGGGCCACTCCTACGAGCAGTACTTC.

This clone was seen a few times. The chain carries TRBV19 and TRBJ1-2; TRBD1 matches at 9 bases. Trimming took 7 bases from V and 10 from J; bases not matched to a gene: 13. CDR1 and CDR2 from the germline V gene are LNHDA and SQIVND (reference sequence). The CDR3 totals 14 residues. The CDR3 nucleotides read TGTGCCAGTAAGACCCCCGGGACAGGGCGTATCTACACCTTC. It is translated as CASKTPGTGRIYTF.

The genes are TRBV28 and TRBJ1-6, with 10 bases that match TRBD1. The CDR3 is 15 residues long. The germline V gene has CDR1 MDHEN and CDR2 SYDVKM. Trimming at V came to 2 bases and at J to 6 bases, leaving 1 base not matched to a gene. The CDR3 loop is CASSLGTGANSPLHF. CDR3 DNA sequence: TGTGCCAGCAGTTTAGGGACAGGGGCTAATTCACCCCTCCACTTT.

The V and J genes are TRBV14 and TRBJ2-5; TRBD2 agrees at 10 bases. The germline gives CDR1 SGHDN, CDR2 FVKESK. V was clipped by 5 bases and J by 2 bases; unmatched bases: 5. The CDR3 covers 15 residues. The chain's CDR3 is CASSNLAGAQETQYF. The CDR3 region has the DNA TGTGCCAGCAGCAACCTAGCGGGGGCGCAAGAGACCCAGTACTTC.

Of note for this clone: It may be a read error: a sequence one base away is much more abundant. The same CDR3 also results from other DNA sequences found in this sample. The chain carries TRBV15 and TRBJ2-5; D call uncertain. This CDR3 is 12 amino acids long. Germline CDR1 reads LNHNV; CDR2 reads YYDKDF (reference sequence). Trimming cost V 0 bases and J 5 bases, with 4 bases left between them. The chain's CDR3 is CATSRDVETQYF. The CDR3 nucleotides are TGTGCCACCAGCAGAGATGTTGAGACCCAGTACTTC.

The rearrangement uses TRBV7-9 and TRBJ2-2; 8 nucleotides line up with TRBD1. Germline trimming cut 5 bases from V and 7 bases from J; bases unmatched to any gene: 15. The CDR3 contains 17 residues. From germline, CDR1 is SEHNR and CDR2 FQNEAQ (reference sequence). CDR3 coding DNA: TGTGCCAGCAGCCCTTTCGGAGGCAGGGGGCCCAGCGGGGAGCTGTTTTTT. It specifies CASSPFGGRGPSGELFF. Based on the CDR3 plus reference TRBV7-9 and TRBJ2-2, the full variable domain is DTGVSQNPRHKITKRGQNVTFRCDPISEHNRLYWYRQTLGQGPEFLTYFQNEAQLEKSRLLSDRFSAERPKGSFSTLEIQRTEQGDSAMYLCASSPFGGRGPSGELFFGEGSRLTVL.

The CDR3 region is CASSLLSENTGELFF. The CDR3 DNA reads TGTGCCAGCAGCTTGTTGTCTGAAAACACCGGGGAGCTGTTTTTT. The V and J genes are TRBV7-9 and TRBJ2-2; the D is unclear. In germline, CDR1 is SEHNR, CDR2 FQNEAQ (reference sequence). The CDR3 length is 15 residues. Trimming took off 3 bases at V and 2 bases at J, with 10 bases between the two ends.